This T cell receptor (beta chain) emerged from a study of cytomegalovirus exposure and HLA in healthy donors. The PCR made use of 60 Vbeta and 13 Jbeta primers. Some clones are missing from TCRdb's copy, which holds only in-frame ones; the method was immunoSEQ multiplex PCR. The data show roughly 120,000 clones, approximately 72% seen once. Trimming cost V 7 bases and J 7 bases; bases outside gene matches: 2. This CDR3 region has 11 residues. CDR1 SNHLY and CDR2 FYNNEI come from the germline V gene. This clone appeared a single time. Material for sequencing was PBMCs. This receptor was identified in a man aged 55 to 69 in good health and CMV-seropositive. The chain carries TRBV2 and TRBJ1-2; TRBD1 agrees at 8 bases. CDR3 protein: CASIGQGGYTF. CDR3 sequence (DNA): TGTGCCAGCATCGGACAGGGTGGCTACACCTTC.